This note documents a single T cell receptor beta chain sequence. The CDR3 runs 12 residues. V lost 5 bases and J 2 bases, leaving 7 bases between the germline ends. Germline V gene sequence: CDR1 GTSNPN, CDR2 SVGIG (reference sequence). Assay: immunoSEQ multiplex PCR; the TCRdb copy retains only in-frame clones and omits some. The sample gives some 410,000 clones, more than 80% of which show up once; roughly 6.4% is in the top ten. These data belong to a study of control samples from healthy donors and cancer patients. The clonotype comes from a man aged 35 to 55 with head and neck cancer. Sequencing was performed on PBMCs. This rearrangement joins TRBV30 to TRBJ1-3; no reliable D call. The CDR3 loop reads CAWDPTGNTIYF. The CDR3 coding sequence is TGTGCCTGGGACCCAACTGGAAACACCATATATTTT.